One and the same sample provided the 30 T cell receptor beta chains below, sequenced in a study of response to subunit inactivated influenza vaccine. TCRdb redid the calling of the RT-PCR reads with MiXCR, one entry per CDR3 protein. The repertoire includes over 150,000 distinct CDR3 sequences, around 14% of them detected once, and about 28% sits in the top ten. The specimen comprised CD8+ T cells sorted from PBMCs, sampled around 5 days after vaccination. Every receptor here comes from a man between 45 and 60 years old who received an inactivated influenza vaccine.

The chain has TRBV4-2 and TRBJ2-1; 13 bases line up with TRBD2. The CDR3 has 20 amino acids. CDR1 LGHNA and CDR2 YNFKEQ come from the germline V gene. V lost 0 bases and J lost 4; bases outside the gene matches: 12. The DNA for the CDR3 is TGTGCCAGCAGCCAAGATGTAACAGGACTAGCGGGAGACGTTTACAATGAGCAGTTCTTC. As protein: CASSQDVTGLAGDVYNEQFF.

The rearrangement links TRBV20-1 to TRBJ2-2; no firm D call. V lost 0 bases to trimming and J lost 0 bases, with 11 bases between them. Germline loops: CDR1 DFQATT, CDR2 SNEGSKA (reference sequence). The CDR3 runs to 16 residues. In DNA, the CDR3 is TGCAGTGCTAGAGATCTAGGGTACGCGAACACCGGGGAGCTGTTTTTT. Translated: CSARDLGYANTGELFF.

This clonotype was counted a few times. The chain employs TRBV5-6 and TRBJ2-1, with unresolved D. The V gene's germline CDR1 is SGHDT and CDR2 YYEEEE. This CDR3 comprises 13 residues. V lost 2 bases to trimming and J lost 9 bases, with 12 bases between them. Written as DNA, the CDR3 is TGTGCCAGCAGCTTCCGGTTTGGAAGTGAGCAGTTCTTC. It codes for CASSFRFGSEQFF.

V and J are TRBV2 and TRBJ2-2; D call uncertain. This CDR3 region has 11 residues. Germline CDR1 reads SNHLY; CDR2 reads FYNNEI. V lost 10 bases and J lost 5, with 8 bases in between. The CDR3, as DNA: TGTGCCACCCAGTTTACCGGGGAGCTGTTTTTT. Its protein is CATQFTGELFF.

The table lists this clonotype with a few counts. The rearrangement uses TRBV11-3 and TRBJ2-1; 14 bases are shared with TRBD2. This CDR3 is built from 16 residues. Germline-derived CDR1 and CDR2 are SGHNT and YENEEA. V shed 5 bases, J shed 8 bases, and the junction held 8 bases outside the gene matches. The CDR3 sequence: CASSEKRLAGGDEQFF. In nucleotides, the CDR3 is TGTGCCAGCAGCGAAAAACGACTAGCGGGAGGGGATGAGCAGTTCTTC.

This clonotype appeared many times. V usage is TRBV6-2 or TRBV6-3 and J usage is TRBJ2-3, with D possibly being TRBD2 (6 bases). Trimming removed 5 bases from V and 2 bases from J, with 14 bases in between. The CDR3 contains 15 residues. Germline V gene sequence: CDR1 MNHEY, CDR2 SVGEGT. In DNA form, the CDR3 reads TGTGCCAGCAGTAGCGGTGCGGGGTCCACAGATACGCAGTATTTT. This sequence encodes CASSSGAGSTDTQYF.

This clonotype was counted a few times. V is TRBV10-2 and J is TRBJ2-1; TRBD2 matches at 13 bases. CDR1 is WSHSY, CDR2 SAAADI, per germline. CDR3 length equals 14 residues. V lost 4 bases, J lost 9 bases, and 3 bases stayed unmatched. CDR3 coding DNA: TGCGCCAGCAGTGCCCGGACTAGCGGGAGTGAGCAGTTCTTC. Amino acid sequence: CASSARTSGSEQFF.

CDR3 in amino acids: CASSLVGTSGRLEQYF. The CDR3 DNA reads TGCGCCAGCAGCTTGGTGGGGACTAGCGGGAGGTTGGAGCAGTACTTC. The chain recombines TRBV5-1 with TRBJ2-7; 15 positions match TRBD2. V was pared by 0 bases and J by 7 bases, with 5 bases of the junction left unmatched. CDR1 and CDR2 (germline): SGHRS, YFSETQ. CDR3 length: 16 amino acids.

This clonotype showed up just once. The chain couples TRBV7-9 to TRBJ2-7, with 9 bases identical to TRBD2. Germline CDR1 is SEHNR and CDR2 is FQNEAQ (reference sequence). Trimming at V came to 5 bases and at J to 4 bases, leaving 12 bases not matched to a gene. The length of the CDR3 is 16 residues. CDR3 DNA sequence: TGTGCCAGCAGCGCTGAGACTAGCGGATACCCATACGAGCAGTACTTC. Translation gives CASSAETSGYPYEQYF.

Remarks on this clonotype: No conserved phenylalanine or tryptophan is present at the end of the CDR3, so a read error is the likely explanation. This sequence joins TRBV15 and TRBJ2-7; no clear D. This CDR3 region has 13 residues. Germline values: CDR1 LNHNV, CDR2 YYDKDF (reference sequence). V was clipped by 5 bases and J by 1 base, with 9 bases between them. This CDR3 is CATSVDRSYEQYI. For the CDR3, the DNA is TGTGCCACCAGCGTAGACCGATCCTACGAGCAGTACATC.

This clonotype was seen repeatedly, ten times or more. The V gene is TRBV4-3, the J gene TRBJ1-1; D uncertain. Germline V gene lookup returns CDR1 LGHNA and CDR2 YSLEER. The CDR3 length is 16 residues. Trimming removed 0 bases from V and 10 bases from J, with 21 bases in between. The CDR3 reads CASSQDLSAGTRRAFF. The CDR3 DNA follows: TGCGCCAGCAGCCAAGATCTCTCCGCAGGAACCCGAAGAGCTTTCTTT.

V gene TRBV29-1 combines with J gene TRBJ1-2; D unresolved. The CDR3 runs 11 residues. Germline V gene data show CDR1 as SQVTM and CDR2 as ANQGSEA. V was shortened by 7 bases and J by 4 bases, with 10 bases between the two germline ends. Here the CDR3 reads CSAPMAYGYTF. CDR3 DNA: TGCAGCGCTCCAATGGCCTATGGCTACACCTTC.

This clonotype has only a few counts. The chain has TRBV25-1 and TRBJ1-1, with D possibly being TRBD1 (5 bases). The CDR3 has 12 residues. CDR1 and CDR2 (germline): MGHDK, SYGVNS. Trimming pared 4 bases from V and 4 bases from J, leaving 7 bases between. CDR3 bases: TGTGCCAGCAGTGGTAGGGGCACTGAAGCTTTCTTT. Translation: CASSGRGTEAFF.

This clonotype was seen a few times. CDR3 in amino acids: CASSLVGGGMDEQFF. Here the CDR3 DNA reads TGCGCCAGCAGCTTGGTGGGGGGGGGGATGGATGAGCAGTTCTTC. This chain connects TRBV5-1 to TRBJ2-1; 7 nucleotides line up with TRBD2. Germline V gene sequence: CDR1 SGHRS, CDR2 YFSETQ. The junction had 8 bases not matched to a gene; V was cut back by 0 bases and J by 8 bases. The CDR3 is 15 amino acids.

The CDR3 loop reads CASSSGGLAGATEQFF. DNA for the CDR3: TGTGCCAGCAGCTCCGGCGGACTAGCGGGAGCGACTGAGCAGTTCTTC. The chain has TRBV9 and TRBJ2-1, with 13 bases fitting TRBD2. This CDR3 is built from 16 residues. CDR1 and CDR2 (germline): SGDLS, YYNGEE. Losses at the gene ends were 4 bases for V and 9 bases for J; bases not matched to a gene: 10.

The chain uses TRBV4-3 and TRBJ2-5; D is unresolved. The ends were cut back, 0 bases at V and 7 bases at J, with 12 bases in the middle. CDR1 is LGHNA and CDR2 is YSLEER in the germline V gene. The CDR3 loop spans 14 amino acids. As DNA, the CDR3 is TGCGCCAGCAGCCAAGATGCGCTCGGACGGACCCAGTACTTC. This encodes CASSQDALGRTQYF.

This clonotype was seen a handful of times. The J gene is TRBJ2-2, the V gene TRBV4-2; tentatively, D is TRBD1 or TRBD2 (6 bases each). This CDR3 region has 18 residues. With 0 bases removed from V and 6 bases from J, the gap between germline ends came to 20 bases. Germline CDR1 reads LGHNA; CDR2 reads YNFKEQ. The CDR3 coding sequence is TGTGCCAGCAGCCAAGATATCAATGGGGGGCCGTTTGCCGGGGAGCTGTTTTTT. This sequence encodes CASSQDINGGPFAGELFF.

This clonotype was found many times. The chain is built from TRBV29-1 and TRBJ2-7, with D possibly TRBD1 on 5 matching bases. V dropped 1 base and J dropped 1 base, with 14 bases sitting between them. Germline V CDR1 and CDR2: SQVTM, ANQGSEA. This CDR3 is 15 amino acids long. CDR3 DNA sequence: TGCAGCGTTGAAGTATTGACAGCAAAATCCTACGAGCAGTACTTC. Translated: CSVEVLTAKSYEQYF.

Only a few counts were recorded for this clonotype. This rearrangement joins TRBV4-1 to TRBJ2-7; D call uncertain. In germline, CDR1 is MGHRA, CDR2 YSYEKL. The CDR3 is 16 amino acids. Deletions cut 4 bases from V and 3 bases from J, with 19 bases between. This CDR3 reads CASSLVGGQRLYEQYF. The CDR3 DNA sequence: TGCGCCAGCAGCCTCGTCGGTGGGCAGAGACTCTACGAGCAGTACTTC.

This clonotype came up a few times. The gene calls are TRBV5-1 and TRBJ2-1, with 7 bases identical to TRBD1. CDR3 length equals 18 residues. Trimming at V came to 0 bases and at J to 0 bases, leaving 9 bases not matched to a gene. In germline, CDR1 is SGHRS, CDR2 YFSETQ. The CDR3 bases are TGCGCCAGCAGCTTGGCTTTGGACAGGCTGAGCTCCTACAATGAGCAGTTCTTC. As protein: CASSLALDRLSSYNEQFF.

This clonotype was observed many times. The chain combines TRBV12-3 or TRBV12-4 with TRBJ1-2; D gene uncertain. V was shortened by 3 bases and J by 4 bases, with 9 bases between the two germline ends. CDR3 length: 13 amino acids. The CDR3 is CASSLVNGYGYTF. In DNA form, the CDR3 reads TGTGCCAGCAGTTTGGTGAATGGCTATGGCTACACCTTC.

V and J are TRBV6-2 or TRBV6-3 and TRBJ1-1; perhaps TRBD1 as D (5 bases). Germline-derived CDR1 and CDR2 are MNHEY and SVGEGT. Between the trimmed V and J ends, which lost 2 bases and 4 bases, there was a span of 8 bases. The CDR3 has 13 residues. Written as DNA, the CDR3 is TGTGCCAGCAGTTACGGACATACCACTGAAGCTTTCTTT. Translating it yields CASSYGHTTEAFF.

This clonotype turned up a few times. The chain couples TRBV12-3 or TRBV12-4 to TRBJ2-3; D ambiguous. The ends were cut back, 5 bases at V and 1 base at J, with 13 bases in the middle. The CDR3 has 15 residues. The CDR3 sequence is CASSPLQWGTDTQYF. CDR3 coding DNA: TGTGCCAGCAGTCCCCTACAGTGGGGCACAGATACGCAGTATTTT.

CDR3 sequence reads: CASSVLQGSPEAFF. The CDR3, as DNA: TGTGCCAGCAGTGTACTACAGGGTAGCCCTGAAGCTTTCTTT. The V gene is TRBV27, the J gene TRBJ1-1, with D perhaps matching TRBD1 (6 bases). The germline V gene has CDR1 MNHEY and CDR2 SMNVEV (reference sequence). This CDR3 region has 14 residues. V gave up 5 bases and J gave up 6 bases, with 16 bases separating them.

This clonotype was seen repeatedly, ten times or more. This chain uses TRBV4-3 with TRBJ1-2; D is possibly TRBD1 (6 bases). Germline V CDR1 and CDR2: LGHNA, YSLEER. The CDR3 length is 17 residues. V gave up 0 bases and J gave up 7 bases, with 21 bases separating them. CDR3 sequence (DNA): TGCGCCAGCAGCCAAGATCGTCCCGGCGGGGGCAGAGGTGGCTACACCTTC. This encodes CASSQDRPGGGRGGYTF.

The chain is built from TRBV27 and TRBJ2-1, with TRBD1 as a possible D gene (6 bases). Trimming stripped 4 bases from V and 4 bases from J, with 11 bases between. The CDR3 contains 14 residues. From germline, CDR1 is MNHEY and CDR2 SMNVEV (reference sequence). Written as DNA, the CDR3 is TGTGCCAGCAGTTATGTACAGGGTTACAATGAGCAGTTCTTC. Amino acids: CASSYVQGYNEQFF.

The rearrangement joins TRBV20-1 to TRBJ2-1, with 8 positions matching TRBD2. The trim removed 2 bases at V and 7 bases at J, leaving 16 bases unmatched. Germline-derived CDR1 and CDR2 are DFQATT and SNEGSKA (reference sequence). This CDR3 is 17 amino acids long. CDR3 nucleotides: TGCAGTGCTAGAACCCCTTTTTCGGGAGGGCCGAAGAATGAGCAGTTCTTC. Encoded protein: CSARTPFSGGPKNEQFF.

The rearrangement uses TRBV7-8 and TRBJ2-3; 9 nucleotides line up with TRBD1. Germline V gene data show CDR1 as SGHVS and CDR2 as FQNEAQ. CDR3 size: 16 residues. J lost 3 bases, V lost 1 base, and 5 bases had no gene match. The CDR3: CASSLVGQGSTDTQYF. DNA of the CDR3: TGTGCCAGCAGCTTAGTGGGACAGGGTTCGACAGATACGCAGTATTTT. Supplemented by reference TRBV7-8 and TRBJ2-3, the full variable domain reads GAGVSQSPRYKVAKRGQDVALRCDPISGHVSLFWYQQALGQGPEFLTYFQNEAQLDKSGLPSDRFFAERPEGSVSTLKIQRTQQEDSAVYLCASSLVGQGSTDTQYFGPGTRLTVL.

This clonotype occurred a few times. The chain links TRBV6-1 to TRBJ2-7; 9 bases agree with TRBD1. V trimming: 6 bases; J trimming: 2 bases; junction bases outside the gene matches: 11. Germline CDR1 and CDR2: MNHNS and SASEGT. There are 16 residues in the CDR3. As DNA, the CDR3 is TGTGCCAGCAGCCCACCCGGGACAGGGAGGGCCTACGAGCAGTACTTC. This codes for CASSPPGTGRAYEQYF.

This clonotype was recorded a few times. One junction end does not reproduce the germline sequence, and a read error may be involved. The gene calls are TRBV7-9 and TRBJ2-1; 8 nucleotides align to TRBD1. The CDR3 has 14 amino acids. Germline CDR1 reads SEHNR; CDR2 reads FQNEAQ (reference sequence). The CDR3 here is CASSLGQGPHEQFF. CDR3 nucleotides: TGTGCCAGCAGTTTAGGACAGGGCCCCCACGAGCAGTTCTTC. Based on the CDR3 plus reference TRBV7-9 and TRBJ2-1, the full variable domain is DTGVSQNPRHKITKRGQNVTFRCDPISEHNRLYWYRQTLGQGPEFLTYFQNEAQLEKSRLLSDRFSAERPKGSFSTLEIQRTEQGDSAMYLCASSLGQGPHEQFFGPGTRLTVL.